These T cell receptor beta chains were read from a single sample in a study of T cell responses to AZD1222 COVID-19 vaccine. Repertoires were generated with immunoSEQ multiplex PCR, while TCRdb's copy carries only in-frame clones and drops some. Of tens of thousands of clones in the sample, less than 95% are singletons; the top ten hold around 30%. The starting material was peripheral blood, obtained 28 days after the second AZD1222 dose. Every receptor here comes from an adult who received the AZD1222 COVID-19 vaccine. Both conserved end residues are part of each CDR3. Fields, in order: J gene, V gene, CDR3 protein.

TRBJ2-1 | TRBV5-8 | CASSLTSGYNEQFF
TRBJ1-2 | TRBV28 | CASSGQGGSNYGYTF
TRBJ1-2 | TRBV21-1 | CASSKEPGESGYTF
TRBJ1-3 | TRBV18 | CASSQTGETGNTIYF
TRBJ2-3 | TRBV5-6 | CASSFMGRGDTQYF
TRBJ1-5 | TRBV19 | CASSIDISNQPQHF
TRBJ2-1 | TRBV6-5 | CASSYSASGNYNEQFF
TRBJ1-1 | TRBV19 | CASSHQATGEAFF
TRBJ1-6 | TRBV11-2 | CASRRIQKNSPLHF
TRBJ1-4 | TRBV7-9 | CASSLGSMQGGLDNEKLFF
TRBJ1-4 | TRBV5-1 | CASSFTTTGGEKLFF
TRBJ2-5 | TRBV5-1 | CASSLVVGTQETQYF
TRBJ2-7 | TRBV4-1 | CASSRDRGTYEQYF
TRBJ2-5 | TRBV28 | CASSLNSKETQYF
TRBJ1-1 | TRBV5-4 | CASSRDRDRAFF
TRBJ2-1 | TRBV5-1 | CASSSRTSGNSYNEQFF
TRBJ2-7 | TRBV4-1 | CASSQPGSYEQYF
TRBJ2-5 | TRBV11-3 | CASSTPGGGPQETQYF
TRBJ1-2 | TRBV28 | CASTYMGLDGYTF
TRBJ1-1 | TRBV6-1 | CASSESPRDRGTEAFF
TRBJ1-2 | TRBV6-5 | CASSSSQGPAGYTF
TRBJ2-7 | TRBV5-1 | CASSSQGTGGHGGGEQYF
TRBJ2-3 | TRBV6-1 | CASSDVADASDTQYF
TRBJ2-5 | TRBV11-2 | CASSFLPQVETQYF
TRBJ2-7 | TRBV5-1 | CASSLGTGGEQYF
TRBJ2-3 | TRBV5-4 | CASTSGTSGSMRTDTQYF
TRBJ1-5 | TRBV7-2 | CASSPAKGNQPQHF
TRBJ2-1 | TRBV29-1 | CSVGRYWASGSGGNEQFF
TRBJ2-1 | TRBV29-1 | CSVPGVSSYNEQFF
TRBJ2-7 | TRBV19 | CASSIWTGAYEQYF
TRBJ2-4 | TRBV6-5 | CASINGDIQYF
TRBJ2-7 | TRBV7-2 | CASSLVGRASSYEQYF
TRBJ2-4 | TRBV5-1 | CASSLGTGVDIQYF
TRBJ2-4 | TRBV18 | CASSPPPGRRVKNIQYF
TRBJ1-6 | TRBV25-1 | CASSDRTGGNSPLHF
TRBJ1-1 | TRBV18 | CASSPPVGSSSANTEAFF
TRBJ2-3 | TRBV28 | CASRTPFLAGVTDTQYF
TRBJ2-4 | TRBV10-3 | CAISDPLAVVAKNIQYF
TRBJ1-5 | TRBV13 | CASSFGGQGARQPQHF
TRBJ1-5 | TRBV2 | CASSEERQPQHF
TRBJ1-2 | TRBV5-1 | CASSPGGQMNYGYTF
TRBJ2-1 | TRBV9 | CASSVGLANNEQFF
TRBJ2-7 | TRBV28 | CASSPQGLQRGEQYF
TRBJ1-2 | TRBV3-1/TRBV3-2 | CASSQEGQGQPIYGYTF
TRBJ2-3 | TRBV27 | CASRTFPTLGTDTQYF
TRBJ2-1 | TRBV11-2 | CASSPLRAGGSYNEQFF
TRBJ2-1 | TRBV6-5 | CASSYNNEQFF
TRBJ2-1 | TRBV11-3 | CASSAGVGEQFF
TRBJ1-2 | TRBV30 | CAWSRGSGGYTF
TRBJ2-7 | TRBV11-3 | CASSSGRASYEQYF